The present TCR beta chain was sequenced within a study of technical replicates of blood from a handful of donors. This CDR3 contains 15 residues. Trimming removed 6 bases at V and 0 bases at J, with 9 bases between. Germline CDR1 and CDR2: MNHEY and SVGAGI. Clones were sequenced by immunoSEQ multiplex PCR, and TCRdb holds only the in-frame ones, with some missing. The data show tens of thousands of clones, approximately 94% seen once. The chain is built from TRBV6-5 and TRBJ2-6, with D unclear. Material for sequencing was T cells isolated from PBMCs. The clonotype originates from a human donor in good health. The CDR3 here is CASRSRHSGANVLTF. The DNA for the CDR3 is TGTGCCAGCAGATCAAGACACTCTGGGGCCAACGTCCTGACTTTC.